This entry is about one T cell receptor (beta chain). The data derive from a study of breast tumors, draining lymph nodes, adjacent tissues. TCRdb reprocessed the multiplex PCR reads via MiXCR and lists one record per CDR3 protein. The table has under 300,000 distinct CDR3 sequences, approximately 36% seen once. The lymph nodes were axillary draining lymph nodes from breast cancer patients. Germline values: CDR1 SQVTM, CDR2 ANQGSEA. With 8 bases clipped from V and 6 bases from J, the junction kept 19 bases outside the gene matches. This CDR3 is built from 17 residues. This sequence was found in a female donor with breast cancer. Some clones in this sample may be carry-over from other donors' samples. The chain uses TRBV29-1 and TRBJ2-1; 10 bases align to TRBD2. Sequenced: axillary lymph node tissue. CDR3 DNA: TGCAGCCCCAAGACTAGCGGGCTACGGAGGATCGGCAATGAGCAGTTCTTC. As protein: CSPKTSGLRRIGNEQFF.